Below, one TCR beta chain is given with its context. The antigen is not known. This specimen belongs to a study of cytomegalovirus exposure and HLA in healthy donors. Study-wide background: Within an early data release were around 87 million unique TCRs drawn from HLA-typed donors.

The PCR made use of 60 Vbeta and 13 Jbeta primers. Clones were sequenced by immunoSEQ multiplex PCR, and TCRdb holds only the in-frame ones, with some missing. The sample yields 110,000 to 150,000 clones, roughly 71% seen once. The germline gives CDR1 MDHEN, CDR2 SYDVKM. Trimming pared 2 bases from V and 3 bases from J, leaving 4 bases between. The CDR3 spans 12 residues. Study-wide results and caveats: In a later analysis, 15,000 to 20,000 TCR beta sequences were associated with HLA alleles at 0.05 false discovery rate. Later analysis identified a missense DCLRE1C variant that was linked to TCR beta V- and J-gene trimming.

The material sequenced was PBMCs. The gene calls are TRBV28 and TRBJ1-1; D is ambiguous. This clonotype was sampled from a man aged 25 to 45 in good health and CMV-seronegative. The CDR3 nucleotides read TGTGCCAGCAGTTTAGGGCACACTGAAGCTTTCTTT. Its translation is CASSLGHTEAFF. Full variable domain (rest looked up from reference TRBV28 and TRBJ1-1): DVKVTQSSRYLVKRTGEKVFLECVQDMDHENMFWYRQDPGLGLRLIYFSYDVKMKEKGDIPEGYSVSREKKERFSLILESASTNQTSMYLCASSLGHTEAFFGQGTRLTVV.